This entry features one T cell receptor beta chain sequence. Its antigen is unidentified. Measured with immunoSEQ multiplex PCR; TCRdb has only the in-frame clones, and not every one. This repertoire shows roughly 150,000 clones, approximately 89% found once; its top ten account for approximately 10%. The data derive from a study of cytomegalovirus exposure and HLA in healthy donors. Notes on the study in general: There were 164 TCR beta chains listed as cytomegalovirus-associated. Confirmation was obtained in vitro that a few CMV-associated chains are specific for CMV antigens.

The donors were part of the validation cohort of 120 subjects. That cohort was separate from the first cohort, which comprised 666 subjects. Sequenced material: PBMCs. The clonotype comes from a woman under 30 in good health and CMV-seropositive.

The CDR3 region has the DNA TGCAGCGTCGGGGACAGCTATAGCACAGATACGCAGTATTTT. Its translation is CSVGDSYSTDTQYF. The genes are TRBV29-1 and TRBJ2-3, with TRBD1 identical over 7 bases. Trimming removed 6 bases from V and 0 bases from J; junction bases left unmatched: 6. The CDR3 totals 14 residues. Germline V gives CDR1 SQVTM, CDR2 ANQGSEA.